Sequencing of this T cell receptor (beta chain) was carried out in a study of T cells in Graves' hyperthyroidism and ophthalmopathy. V was trimmed by 3 bases and J by 1 base, leaving 9 bases between them. Germline CDR1 and CDR2: KGHSH and LQKENI. The CDR3 consists of 15 residues. Newly diagnosed hyperthyroidism patients aged 18 to 65 years had disease lasting under 2 months. Patients were excluded for uncontrolled infection, other autoimmune disease, pregnancy or lactation. Amplified TCR beta CDR3 regions derived from RNA transcripts. Initially, a first-round RT-PCR of the TCR CDR3 employed the HTBI primer set. One entry per CDR3 protein results from TCRdb running MiXCR on the multiplex PCR reads. Of around 340,000 distinct CDR3 sequences in the sample, roughly 18% were seen once.

The sequence came from a woman aged 45-65 years with Graves' hyperthyroidism. V gene TRBV18 combines with J gene TRBJ2-2; a possible D gene is TRBD1 (6 bases). The sequencing input was blood. CDR3 DNA sequence: TGTGCCAGCTCACCGCCGACAGGGAACACCGGGGAGCTGTTTTTT. It specifies CASSPPTGNTGELFF.